This T cell receptor (beta chain) derives from a study of glioma-infiltrating T cells after dendritic cell vaccination. Study overall: Samples are from glioblastoma patients in Phase I and II dendritic cell vaccine trials. Patients received autologous tumor lysate-pulsed dendritic cell vaccination between about 2003 and 2012. Dendritic cells derived from monocytes and pulsed with autologous tumor lysate formed the vaccine. Study results and caveats: Only a small number of patients had complete blood and tumor samples.

Points on this clone: The target antigen is unknown.

Unmatched junction bases numbered 4, after V lost 0 bases and J lost 14 bases. This CDR3 is 11 amino acids long. Germline values: CDR1 DFQATT, CDR2 SNEGSKA (reference sequence). The method was immunoSEQ multiplex PCR; TCRdb's version includes in-frame clones alone and lacks a portion of them. This sample has 50,000 to 60,000 clones; about 79% occur once, and the top ten carry 15% to 17%. Time point in this sample: after dendritic cell vaccination, including at tumor progression/relapse. The chain is built from TRBV20-1 and TRBJ2-1; 7 bases agree with TRBD2. The TCR originated in a human donor with glioblastoma. Sequencing was performed on blood, taken after dendritic cell vaccination. CDR3 DNA sequence: TGCAGTGCTAGAGATCTAACTAGCGAGTTCTTC. Residues: CSARDLTSEFF.